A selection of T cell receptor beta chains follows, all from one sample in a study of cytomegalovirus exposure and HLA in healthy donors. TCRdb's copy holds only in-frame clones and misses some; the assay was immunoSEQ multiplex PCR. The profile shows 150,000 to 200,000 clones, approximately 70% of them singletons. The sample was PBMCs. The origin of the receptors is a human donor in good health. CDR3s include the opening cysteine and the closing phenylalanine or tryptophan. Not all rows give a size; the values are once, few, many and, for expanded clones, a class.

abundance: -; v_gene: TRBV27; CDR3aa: CASSLIWGMETQYF
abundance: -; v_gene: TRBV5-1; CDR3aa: CASSETGYGADTQYF
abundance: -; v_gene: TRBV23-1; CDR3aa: CASPSRGGLF
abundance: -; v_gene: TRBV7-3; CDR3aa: CASSQGVRDTIYF
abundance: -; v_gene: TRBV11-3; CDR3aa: CASSLFGRGSPLHF
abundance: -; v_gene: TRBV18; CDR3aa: CASSPSGENYGYTF
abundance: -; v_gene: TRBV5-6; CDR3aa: CASSYPTSAGGPPDTQYF
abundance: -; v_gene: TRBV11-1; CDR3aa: CASSLSSGSTTDTQYF
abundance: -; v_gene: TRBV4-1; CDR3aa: CASSQDPLGGSYNEQFF
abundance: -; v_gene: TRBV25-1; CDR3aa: CASRGPDRITEAFF
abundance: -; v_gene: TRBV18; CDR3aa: CASSPGQGVAAFF
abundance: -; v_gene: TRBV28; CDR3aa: CASSLRGFLYNSPLHF
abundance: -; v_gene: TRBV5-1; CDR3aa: CASSLDRWNTEAFF
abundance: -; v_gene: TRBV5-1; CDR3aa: CASSWRTSGGAPETQYF
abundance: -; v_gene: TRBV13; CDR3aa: CASSLGGREGSYEQYF
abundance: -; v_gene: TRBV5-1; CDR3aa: CASSLGGGDFAETQYF
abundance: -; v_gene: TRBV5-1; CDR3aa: CASSFGQNTEAFF
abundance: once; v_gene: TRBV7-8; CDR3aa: CASSSSWAVKEKLFF
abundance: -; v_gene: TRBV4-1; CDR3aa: CASSQANNRGGYGYTF
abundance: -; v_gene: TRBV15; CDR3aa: CATSGPRRTTNEKLFF
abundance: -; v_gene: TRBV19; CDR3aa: CASSIDLGGRGANVLTF
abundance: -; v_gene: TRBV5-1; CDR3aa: CASPSSRGRSTDTQYF
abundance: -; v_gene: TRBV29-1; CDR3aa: CSVEGWTLGYTF
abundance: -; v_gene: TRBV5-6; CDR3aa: CASSFSGGETQYF
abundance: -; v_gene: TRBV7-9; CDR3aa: CASSYPGEGRETQYF
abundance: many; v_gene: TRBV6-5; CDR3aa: CASSYSGSASSYEQYF
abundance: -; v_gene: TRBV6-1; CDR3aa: CASSRGQNEKLFF
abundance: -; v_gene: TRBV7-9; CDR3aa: CASSSTRLSTDTQYF
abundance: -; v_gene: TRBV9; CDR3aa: CASSGSGAAYNEQFF
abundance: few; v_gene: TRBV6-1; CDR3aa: CASSETGSYEQYF
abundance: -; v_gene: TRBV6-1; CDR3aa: CASREDRLNTEAFF
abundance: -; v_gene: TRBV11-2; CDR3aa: CASSLDDGTGAGEQYF
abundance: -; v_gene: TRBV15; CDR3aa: CATSRGKTGGRRNEQFF
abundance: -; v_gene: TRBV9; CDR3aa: CASSVVDRGYGYTF
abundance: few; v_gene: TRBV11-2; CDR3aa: CASSPGMTGFFNEQFF
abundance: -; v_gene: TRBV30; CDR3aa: CARGGATEAFF
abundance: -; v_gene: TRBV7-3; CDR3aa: CASSLGLGVSQETQYF
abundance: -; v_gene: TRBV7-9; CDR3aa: CASSLERQLTEAFF